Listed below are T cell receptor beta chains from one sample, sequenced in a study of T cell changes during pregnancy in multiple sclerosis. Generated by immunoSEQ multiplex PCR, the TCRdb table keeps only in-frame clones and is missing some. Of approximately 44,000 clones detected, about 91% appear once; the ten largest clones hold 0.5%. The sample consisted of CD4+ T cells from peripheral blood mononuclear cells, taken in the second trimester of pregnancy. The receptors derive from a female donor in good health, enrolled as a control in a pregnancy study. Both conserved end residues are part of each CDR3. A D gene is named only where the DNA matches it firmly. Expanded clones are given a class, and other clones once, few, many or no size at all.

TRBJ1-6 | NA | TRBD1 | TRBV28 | CASSTSGGLRNSPLHF | TGTGCCAGCAGTACTTCAGGGGGTTTAAGGAATTCACCCCTCCACTTT
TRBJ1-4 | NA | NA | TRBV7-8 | CASSPGLGKLFF | TGTGCCAGCAGCCCGGGACTGGGAAAACTGTTTTTT
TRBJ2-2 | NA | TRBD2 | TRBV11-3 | CASSLDHGGSSVTGELFF | TGTGCCAGCAGCTTAGATCATGGCGGGAGTTCGGTGACCGGGGAGCTGTTTTTT
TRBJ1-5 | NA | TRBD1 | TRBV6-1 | CASRGQYNQPQHF | TGTGCCAGCAGGGGACAGTACAATCAGCCCCAGCATTTT
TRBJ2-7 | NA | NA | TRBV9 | CASSVGGFAYEQYF | TGTGCCAGCAGCGTAGGAGGTTTCGCCTACGAGCAGTACTTC
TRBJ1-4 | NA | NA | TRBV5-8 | CASSSLRRSNEKLFF | TGTGCCAGCAGCTCCCTAAGGAGATCTAATGAAAAACTGTTTTTT
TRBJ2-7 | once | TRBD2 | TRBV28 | CASGRGGAGVPYEQYF | TGTGCCAGTGGGCGGGGGGGTGCGGGAGTCCCCTACGAGCAGTACTTC
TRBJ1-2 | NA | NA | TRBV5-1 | CASSVRGEDYGYTF | TGCGCCAGCAGCGTGCGAGGGGAGGACTATGGCTACACCTTC
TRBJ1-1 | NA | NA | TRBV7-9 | CASAQVEAFF | TGTGCCAGCGCACAGGTAGAGGCTTTCTTT
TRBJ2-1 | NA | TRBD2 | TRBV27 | CASSLVRGGYNEQFF | TGTGCCAGCAGTCTTGTTCGGGGGGGATACAATGAGCAGTTCTTC
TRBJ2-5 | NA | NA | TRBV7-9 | CASSGRVQGQETQYF | TGTGCCAGCAGCGGACGGGTTCAGGGGCAAGAGACCCAGTACTTC
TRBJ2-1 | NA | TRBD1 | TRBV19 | CASSTLGQGKHNEQFF | TGTGCCAGTAGTACCCTCGGACAGGGAAAACACAATGAGCAGTTCTTC
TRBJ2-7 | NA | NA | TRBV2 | CASSKDIGYEQYF | TGTGCCAGCAGCAAGGACATAGGCTACGAGCAGTACTTC
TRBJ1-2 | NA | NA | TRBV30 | CAWLHRTLKYGYTF | TGTGCCTGGTTACATCGCACCCTCAAATATGGCTACACCTTC
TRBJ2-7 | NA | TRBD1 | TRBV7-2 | CASSRQGWEQYF | TGTGCCAGCAGCCGACAGGGATGGGAGCAGTACTTC
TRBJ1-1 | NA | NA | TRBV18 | CASSYSGNTEAFF | TGTGCCAGCTCCTACTCCGGGAACACTGAAGCTTTCTTT
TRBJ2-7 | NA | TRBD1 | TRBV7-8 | CASSRWDRGAEQYF | TGTGCCAGCAGCCGATGGGACAGGGGTGCCGAGCAGTACTTC
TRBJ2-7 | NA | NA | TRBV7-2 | CASSAAYEQYF | TGTGCCAGCAGCGCAGCGTACGAGCAGTACTTC
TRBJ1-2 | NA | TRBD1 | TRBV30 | CAWSPKSGQGYGYTF | TGTGCCTGGAGTCCGAAATCGGGACAGGGCTATGGCTACACCTTC
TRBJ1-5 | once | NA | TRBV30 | CAWSARGGGMPQHF | TGTGCCTGGAGTGCCCGGGGGGGAGGGATGCCCCAGCATTTT
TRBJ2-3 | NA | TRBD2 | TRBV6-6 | CASSWVAGLGTDTQYF | TGTGCCAGCAGTTGGGTAGCGGGATTGGGCACAGATACGCAGTATTTT
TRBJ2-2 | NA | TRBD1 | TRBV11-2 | CASSLVQGVSGELFF | TGTGCCAGCAGCTTAGTCCAGGGGGTTTCCGGGGAGCTGTTTTTT
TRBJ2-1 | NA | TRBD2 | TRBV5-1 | CASSSGAASYNEQFF | TGCGCCAGCAGCAGCGGGGCCGCCTCCTACAATGAGCAGTTCTTC
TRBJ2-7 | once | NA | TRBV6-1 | CASSEAGAGPYEQYF | TGTGCCAGCAGTGAAGCTGGCGCGGGTCCGTACGAGCAGTACTTC
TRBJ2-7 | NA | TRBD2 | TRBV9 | CASSPAGLADREQYF | TGTGCCAGCAGCCCAGCTGGACTAGCGGACCGGGAGCAGTACTTC
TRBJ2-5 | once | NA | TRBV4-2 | CASSQDEYRSETQYF | TGTGCCAGCAGCCAAGATGAGTACAGGTCAGAGACCCAGTACTTC
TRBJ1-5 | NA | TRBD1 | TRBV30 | CAWSKKGQGALSNQPQHF | TGTGCCTGGAGTAAGAAGGGACAGGGGGCTTTGAGCAATCAGCCCCAGCATTTT
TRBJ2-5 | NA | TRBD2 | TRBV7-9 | CASSPLAGKETQYF | TGTGCCAGCAGCCCCCTAGCGGGAAAAGAGACCCAGTACTTC
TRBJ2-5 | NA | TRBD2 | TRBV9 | CASSDRVGQRGGVETQYF | TGTGCCAGCAGCGACAGGGTGGGACAGCGGGGGGGCGTGGAGACCCAGTACTTC
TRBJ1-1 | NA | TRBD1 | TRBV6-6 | CASEGQGITEAFF | TGTGCCAGCGAGGGACAGGGAATCACTGAAGCTTTCTTT
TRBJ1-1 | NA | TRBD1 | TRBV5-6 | CASTFDRGTEAFF | TGTGCCAGCACCTTCGACAGGGGCACTGAAGCTTTCTTT
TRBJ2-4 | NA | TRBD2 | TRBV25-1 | CASSHAGVSKNIQYF | TGTGCCAGCAGTCATGCGGGGGTTTCCAAAAACATTCAGTACTTC
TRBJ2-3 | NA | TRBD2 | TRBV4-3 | CASSRYLAGGGTDTQYF | TGCGCCAGCAGCCGTTACCTAGCGGGAGGTGGCACAGATACGCAGTATTTT
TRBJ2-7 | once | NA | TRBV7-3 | CASSPGEGPYEQYF | TGTGCCAGCAGCCCCGGGGAAGGTCCCTACGAGCAGTACTTC
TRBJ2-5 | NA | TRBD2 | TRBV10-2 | CASNGGGVQYF | TGCGCCAGCAACGGGGGAGGGGTCCAGTACTTC
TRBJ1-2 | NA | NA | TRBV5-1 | CASSLDGGGYSNYGYTF | TGCGCCAGCAGCCTGGACGGGGGGGGATACTCCAACTATGGCTACACCTTC
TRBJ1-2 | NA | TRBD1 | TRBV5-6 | CASSHYMTGGYGYTF | TGTGCCAGCAGCCATTACATGACAGGGGGCTATGGCTACACCTTC
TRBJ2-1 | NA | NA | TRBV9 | CASSVAPGSFGEDEQFF | TGTGCCAGCAGCGTAGCCCCTGGGAGTTTTGGCGAGGATGAGCAGTTCTTC
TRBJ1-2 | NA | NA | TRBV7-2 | CASSLASLIAGYTF | TGTGCCAGCAGCTTAGCGAGCCTAATCGCTGGCTACACCTTC
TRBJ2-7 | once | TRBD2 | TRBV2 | CASNPGLAGGITYEQYF | TGTGCCAGCAACCCGGGACTAGCGGGAGGGATTACCTACGAGCAGTACTTC
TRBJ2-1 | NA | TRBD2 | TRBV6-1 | CASSATPGLAGDEQFF | TGTGCCAGCAGTGCCACCCCGGGACTAGCAGGCGATGAGCAGTTCTTC
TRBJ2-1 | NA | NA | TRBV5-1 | CASSLSLVVGEQFF | TGCGCCAGCAGCTTGAGCCTAGTGGTAGGCGAGCAGTTCTTC
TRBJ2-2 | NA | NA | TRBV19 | CASSIKQWNHPSNTGELFF | TGTGCCAGTAGTATAAAACAGTGGAATCACCCCTCGAACACCGGGGAGCTGTTTTTT
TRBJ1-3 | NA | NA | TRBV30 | CAWVPGAGNTIYF | TGTGCCTGGGTCCCAGGGGCTGGAAACACCATATATTTT
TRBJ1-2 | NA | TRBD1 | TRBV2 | CASRAGQGYGYTF | TGTGCCAGCAGGGCCGGACAGGGGTATGGCTACACCTTC
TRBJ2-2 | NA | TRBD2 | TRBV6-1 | CASRASGGWSGELFF | TGTGCCAGCCGGGCTAGCGGGGGGTGGTCGGGGGAGCTGTTTTTT
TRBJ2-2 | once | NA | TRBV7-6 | CASSFQGSNTGELFF | TGTGCCAGCAGCTTTCAGGGCTCGAACACCGGGGAGCTGTTTTTT
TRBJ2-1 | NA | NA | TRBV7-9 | CASSLGASYNEQFF | TGTGCCAGCAGCTTAGGGGCTTCTTACAATGAGCAGTTCTTC